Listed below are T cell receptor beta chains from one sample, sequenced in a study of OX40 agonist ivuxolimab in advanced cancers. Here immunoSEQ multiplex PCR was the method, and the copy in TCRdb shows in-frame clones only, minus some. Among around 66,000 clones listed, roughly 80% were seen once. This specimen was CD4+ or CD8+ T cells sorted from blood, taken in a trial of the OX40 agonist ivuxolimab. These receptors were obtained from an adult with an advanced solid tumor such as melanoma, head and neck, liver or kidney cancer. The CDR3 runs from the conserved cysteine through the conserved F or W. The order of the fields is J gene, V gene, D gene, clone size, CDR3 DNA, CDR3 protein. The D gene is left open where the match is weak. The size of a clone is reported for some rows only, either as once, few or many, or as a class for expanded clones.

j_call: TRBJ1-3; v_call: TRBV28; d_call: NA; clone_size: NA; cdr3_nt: TGTGCCAGCAGTTCTTTGGGTGAGGGAAACACCATATATTTT; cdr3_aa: CASSSLGEGNTIYF
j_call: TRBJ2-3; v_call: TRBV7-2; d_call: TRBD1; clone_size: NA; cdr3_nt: TGTGCCAGCAGCCTCCAGGGGGCGGGCACAGATACGCAGTATTTT; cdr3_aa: CASSLQGAGTDTQYF
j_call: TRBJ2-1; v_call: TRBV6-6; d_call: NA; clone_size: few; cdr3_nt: TGTGCCAGCAGTGGCCGGAATGAGCAGTTCTTC; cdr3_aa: CASSGRNEQFF
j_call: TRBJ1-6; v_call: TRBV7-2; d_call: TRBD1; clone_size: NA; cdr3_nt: TGTGCCAGCAGAGTGACAGGGGGTAATTCACCCCTCCACTTT; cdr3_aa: CASRVTGGNSPLHF
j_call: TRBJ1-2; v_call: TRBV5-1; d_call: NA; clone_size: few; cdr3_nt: TGCGCCAGCAGCTTGGACGGCAGGTCCTATGGCTACACCTTC; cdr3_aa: CASSLDGRSYGYTF
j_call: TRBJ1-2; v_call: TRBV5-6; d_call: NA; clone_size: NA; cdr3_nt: TGTGCCAGCAGCTTGTCAGGGAATGGCTACACCTTC; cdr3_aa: CASSLSGNGYTF
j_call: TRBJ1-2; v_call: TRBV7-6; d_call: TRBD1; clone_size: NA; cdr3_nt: TGTGCCAGCAGCTTAGCGTCGTACGGGACAGGGGGCTCTAACTATGGCTACACCTTC; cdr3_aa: CASSLASYGTGGSNYGYTF
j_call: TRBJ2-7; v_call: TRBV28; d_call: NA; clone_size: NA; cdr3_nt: TGTGCCAGCAAATCGATGGGGGTAGCGAGCTCCTACGAGCAGTACTTC; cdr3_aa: CASKSMGVASSYEQYF
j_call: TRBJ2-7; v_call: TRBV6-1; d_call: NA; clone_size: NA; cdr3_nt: TGTGCCAGCAGGACCACGGATTACGAGCAGTACTTC; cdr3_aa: CASRTTDYEQYF
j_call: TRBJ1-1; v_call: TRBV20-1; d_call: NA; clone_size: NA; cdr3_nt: TGCAGTGCCACCCGGGACATTGACGCTTTCTTT; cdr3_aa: CSATRDIDAFF
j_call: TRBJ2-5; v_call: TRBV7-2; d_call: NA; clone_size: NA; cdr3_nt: TGTGCCAGCAGCTTAGGGGGCAGCCGAGAGACCCAGTACTTC; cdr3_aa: CASSLGGSRETQYF
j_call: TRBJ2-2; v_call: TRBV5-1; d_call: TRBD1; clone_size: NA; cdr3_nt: TGCGCCAGCAGCCCGGGACAGGGGGCTCTCACCGGGGAGCTGTTTTTT; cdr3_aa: CASSPGQGALTGELFF
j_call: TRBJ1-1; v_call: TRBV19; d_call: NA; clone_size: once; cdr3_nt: TGTGCCAGTAGTGCCGGATCGAACACTGAAGCTTTCTTT; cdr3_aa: CASSAGSNTEAFF
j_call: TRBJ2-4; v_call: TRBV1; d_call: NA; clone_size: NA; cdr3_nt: TGCACCAGCAGCCAAGAAAGGGGGCAGGGAAGAACCAAAAACATTCAGTACTTC; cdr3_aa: CTSSQERGQGRTKNIQYF
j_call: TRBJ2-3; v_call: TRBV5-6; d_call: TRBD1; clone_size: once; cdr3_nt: TGTGCCAGCAGCTGGACAGGGGGCACAGATACGCAGTATTTT; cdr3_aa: CASSWTGGTDTQYF
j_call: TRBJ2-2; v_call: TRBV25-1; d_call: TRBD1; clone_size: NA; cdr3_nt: TGTGCCAGCAGTGAATCTTCGACAGGGGGAATCGGGGAGCTGTTTTTT; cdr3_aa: CASSESSTGGIGELFF
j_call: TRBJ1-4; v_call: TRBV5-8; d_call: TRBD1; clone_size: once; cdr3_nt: TGTGCCAGCAGATCACAGGGGAGTACTAATGAAAAACTGTTTTTT; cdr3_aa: CASRSQGSTNEKLFF
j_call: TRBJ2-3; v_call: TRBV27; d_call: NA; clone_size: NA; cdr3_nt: TGTGCCAGCACCTCCCTGGGGATCTTTAGCACAGATACGCAGTATTTT; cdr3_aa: CASTSLGIFSTDTQYF
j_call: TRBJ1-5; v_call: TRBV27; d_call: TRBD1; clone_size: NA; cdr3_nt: TGTGCCAGCACCTTGACAGGGGGTGCAAATCAGCCCCAGCATTTT; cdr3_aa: CASTLTGGANQPQHF
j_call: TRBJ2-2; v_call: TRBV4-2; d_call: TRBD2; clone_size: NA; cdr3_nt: TGTGCCAGCAGCCAACGGACTAGTCTAGCGGCCGGGGAGCTGTTTTTT; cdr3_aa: CASSQRTSLAAGELFF
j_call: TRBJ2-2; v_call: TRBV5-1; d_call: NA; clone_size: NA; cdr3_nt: TGCGCCAGCATCGGGACGGCGAACACCGGGGAGCTGTTTTTT; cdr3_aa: CASIGTANTGELFF
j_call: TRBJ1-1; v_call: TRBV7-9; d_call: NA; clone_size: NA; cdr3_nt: TGTGCCAGCAGCTTAAAGATGGGGGATGAAGCTTTCTTT; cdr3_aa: CASSLKMGDEAFF
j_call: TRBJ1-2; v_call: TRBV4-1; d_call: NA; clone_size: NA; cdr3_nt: TGCGCCAGCAGCCAAGACCCCCTAATAGCTAACTATGGCTACACCTTC; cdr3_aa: CASSQDPLIANYGYTF
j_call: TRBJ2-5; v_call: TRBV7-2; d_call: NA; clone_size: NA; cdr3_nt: TGTGCCAGCAGCTTAGCGGGGGCCGGTGAGACCCAGTACTTC; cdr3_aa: CASSLAGAGETQYF
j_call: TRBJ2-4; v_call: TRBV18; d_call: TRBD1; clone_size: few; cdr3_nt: TGTGCCAGCTCACCACAGGGACAGGGGGAAAACATTCAGTACTTC; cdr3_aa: CASSPQGQGENIQYF
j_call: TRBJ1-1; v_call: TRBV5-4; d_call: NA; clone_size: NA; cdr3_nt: TGTGCCAGCAGCCCCCCCGGGGGGGGTCGGGGGAACACTGAAGCTTTCTTT; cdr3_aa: CASSPPGGGRGNTEAFF
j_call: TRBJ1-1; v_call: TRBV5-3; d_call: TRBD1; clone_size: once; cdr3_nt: TGTGCCAGAAGTTTAGGGGGCCGGACTGAAGCTTTCTTT; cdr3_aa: CARSLGGRTEAFF
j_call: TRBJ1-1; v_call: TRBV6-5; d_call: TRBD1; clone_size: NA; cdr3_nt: TGTGCCAGCAGTTACCCGGGGACAGGGAGGGAAGCTTTCTTT; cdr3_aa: CASSYPGTGREAFF
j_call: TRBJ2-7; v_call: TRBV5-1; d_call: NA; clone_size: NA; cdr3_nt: TGCGCCAGCAGCTTGGAGGGGGGAAGGTACGAGCAGTACTTC; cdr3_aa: CASSLEGGRYEQYF
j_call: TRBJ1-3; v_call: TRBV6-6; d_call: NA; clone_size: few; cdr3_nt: TGTGCCAGCAGTGCGAGGGACTCTGGAAACACCATATATTTT; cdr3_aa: CASSARDSGNTIYF
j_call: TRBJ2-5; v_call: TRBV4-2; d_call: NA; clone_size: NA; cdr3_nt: TGTGTCAGCAGCCAACAGGGTCGGGAGACCCAGTACTTC; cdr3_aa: CVSSQQGRETQYF
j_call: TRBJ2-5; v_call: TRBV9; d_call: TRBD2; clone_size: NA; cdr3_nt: TGTGCCAGCACCACGGGCGGGGGGCCCAGCGAGACCCAGTACTTC; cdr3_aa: CASTTGGGPSETQYF
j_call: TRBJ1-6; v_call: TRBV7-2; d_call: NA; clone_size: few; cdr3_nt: TGTGCCAGCAGCTTACGGGGGGTCCCAAGGCATAATTCACCCCTCCACTTT; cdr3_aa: CASSLRGVPRHNSPLHF
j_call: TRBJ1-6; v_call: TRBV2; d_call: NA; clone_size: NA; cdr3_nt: TGTGCCAGCAGCCCGCGTATTACAAATAATTCACCCCTCCACTTT; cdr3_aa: CASSPRITNNSPLHF
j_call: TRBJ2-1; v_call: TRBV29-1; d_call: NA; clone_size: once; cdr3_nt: TGCAGCGTTTCCACGACAGGCTACAATGAGCAGTTCTTC; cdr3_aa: CSVSTTGYNEQFF
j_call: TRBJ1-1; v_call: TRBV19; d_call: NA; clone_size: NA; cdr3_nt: TGTGCCAGTAGTATAGTAGGGAGGAACACTGAAGCTTTCTTT; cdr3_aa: CASSIVGRNTEAFF
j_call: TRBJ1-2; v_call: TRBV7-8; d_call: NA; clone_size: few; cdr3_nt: TGTGCCAGCAGTCCGCAGGGGAGCTATGGCTACACCTTC; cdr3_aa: CASSPQGSYGYTF
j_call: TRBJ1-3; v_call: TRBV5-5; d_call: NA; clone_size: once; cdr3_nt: TGTGCCAGCAGCTTGGCGGCAGGGGCAGCGGCTGGAAACACCATATATTTT; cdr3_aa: CASSLAAGAAAGNTIYF
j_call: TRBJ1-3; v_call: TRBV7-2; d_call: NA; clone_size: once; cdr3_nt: TGTGCCAGCAGCTTAGGCGGGAACTCTGGAAACACCATATATTTT; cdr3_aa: CASSLGGNSGNTIYF
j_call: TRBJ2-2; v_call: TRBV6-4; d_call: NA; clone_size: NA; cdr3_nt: TGTGCCAGCAGTGACTCAGGGGCCAGGACCGGGGAGCTGTTTTTT; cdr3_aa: CASSDSGARTGELFF
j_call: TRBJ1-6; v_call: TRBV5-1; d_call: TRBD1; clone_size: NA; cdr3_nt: TGCGCCAGCAGCCCAGGACAGGGGAACTCACCCCTCCACTTT; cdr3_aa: CASSPGQGNSPLHF
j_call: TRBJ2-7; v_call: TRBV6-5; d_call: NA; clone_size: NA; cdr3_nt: TGTGCCAGCAGTTACACCGGGACATCCTACGAGCAGTACTTC; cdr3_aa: CASSYTGTSYEQYF
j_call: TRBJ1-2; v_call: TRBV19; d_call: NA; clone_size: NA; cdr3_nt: TGTGCCAGTAGTATAGATGACAGAGCTAACTATGGCTACACCTTC; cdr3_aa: CASSIDDRANYGYTF
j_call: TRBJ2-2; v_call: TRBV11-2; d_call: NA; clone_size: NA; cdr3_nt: TGTGCCAGCGGACCGCGGGCCTATAGGGCGAACACCGGGGAGCTGTTTTTT; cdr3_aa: CASGPRAYRANTGELFF
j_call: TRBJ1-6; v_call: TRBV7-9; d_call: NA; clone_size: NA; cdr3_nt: TGTGCCAGCAGCCTAACAACTGATAATTCACCCCTCCACTTT; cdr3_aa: CASSLTTDNSPLHF
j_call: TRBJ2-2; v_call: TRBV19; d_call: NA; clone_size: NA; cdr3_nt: TGTGCCAGTAGGAAGGATGGCGGCTTGACCGGGGAGCTGTTTTTT; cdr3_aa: CASRKDGGLTGELFF
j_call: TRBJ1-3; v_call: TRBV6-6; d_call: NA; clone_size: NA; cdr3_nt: TGTGCCAGCACGACCTCTGGAAACACCATATATTTT; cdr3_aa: CASTTSGNTIYF
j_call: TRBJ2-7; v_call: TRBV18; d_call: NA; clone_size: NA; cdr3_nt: TGTGCCAGCTCACAGGGGGTATCCTACGAGCAGTACTTC; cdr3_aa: CASSQGVSYEQYF
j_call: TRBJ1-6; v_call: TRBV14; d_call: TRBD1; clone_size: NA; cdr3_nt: TGTGCCAGCAGCCAGTCAGGGGGTAATAATTCACCCCTCCACTTT; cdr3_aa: CASSQSGGNNSPLHF
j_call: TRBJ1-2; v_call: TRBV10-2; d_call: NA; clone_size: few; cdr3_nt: TGCGCCAGCACCGGGAGTACGGCTTATGGCTACACCTTC; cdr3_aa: CASTGSTAYGYTF
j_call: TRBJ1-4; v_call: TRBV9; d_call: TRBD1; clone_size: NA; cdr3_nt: TGTGCCAGCAGCAAAGATCCCGGGACAGGGATTTCGACTAATGAAAAACTGTTTTTT; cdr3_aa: CASSKDPGTGISTNEKLFF
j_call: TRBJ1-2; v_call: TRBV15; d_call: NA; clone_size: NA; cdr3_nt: TGTGCCACCAGCACCCGACAGACGGGGAATGGCTACACCTTC; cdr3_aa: CATSTRQTGNGYTF
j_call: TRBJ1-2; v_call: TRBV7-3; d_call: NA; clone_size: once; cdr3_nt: TGTGCCAGCAGCTCGCTCGGGCAGGGGTCGGGCTACACCTTC; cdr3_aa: CASSSLGQGSGYTF
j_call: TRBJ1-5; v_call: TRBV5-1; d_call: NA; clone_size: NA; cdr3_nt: TGCGCCAGCAGCTTGGAGGCGGGGGGGAATCAGCCCCAGCATTTT; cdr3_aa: CASSLEAGGNQPQHF
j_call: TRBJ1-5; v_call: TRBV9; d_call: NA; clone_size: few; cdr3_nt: TGTGCCAGCAGCGTAGCAGGGGATCAGCCCCAGCATTTT; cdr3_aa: CASSVAGDQPQHF
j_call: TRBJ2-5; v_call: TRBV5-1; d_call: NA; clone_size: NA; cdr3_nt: TGCGCCAGCAGCTTGGGGGGGGTCCAAGAGACCCAGTACTTC; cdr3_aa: CASSLGGVQETQYF
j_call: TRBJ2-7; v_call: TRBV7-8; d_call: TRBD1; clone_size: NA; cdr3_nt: TGTGCCAGCAGCCTAGGGACAGCTTCCTACGAGCAGTACTTC; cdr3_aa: CASSLGTASYEQYF
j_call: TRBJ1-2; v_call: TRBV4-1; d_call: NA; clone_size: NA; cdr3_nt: TGCGCCAGCAGCCAAGATACAGGGTATGGCTACACCTTC; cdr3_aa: CASSQDTGYGYTF
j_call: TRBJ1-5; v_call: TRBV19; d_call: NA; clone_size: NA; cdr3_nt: TGTGCCAGTAGTATACCCGGGAGGGGGGGTCAGCCCCAGCATTTT; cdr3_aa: CASSIPGRGGQPQHF
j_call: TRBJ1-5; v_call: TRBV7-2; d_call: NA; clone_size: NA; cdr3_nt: TGTGCCAGCAGCTGGGGTCGAGGGGCGAATCAGCCCCAGCATTTT; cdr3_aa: CASSWGRGANQPQHF